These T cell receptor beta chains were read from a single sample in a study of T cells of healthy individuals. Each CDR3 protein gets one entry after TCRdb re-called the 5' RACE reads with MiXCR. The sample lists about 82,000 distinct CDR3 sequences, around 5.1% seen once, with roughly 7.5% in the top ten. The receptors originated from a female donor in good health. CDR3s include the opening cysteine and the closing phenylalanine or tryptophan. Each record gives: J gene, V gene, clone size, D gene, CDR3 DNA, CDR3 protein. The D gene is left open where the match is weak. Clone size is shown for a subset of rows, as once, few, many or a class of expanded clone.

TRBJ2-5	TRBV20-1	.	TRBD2	TGCAGTGCTAGAGATTCTAGCGGGAGACAGACCCAGTACTTC	CSARDSSGRQTQYF
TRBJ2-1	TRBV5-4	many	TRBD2	TGTGCCAGCAGCCCGAACGAGACTAGCGGGAGGGCCAGATACAATGAGCAGTTCTTC	CASSPNETSGRARYNEQFF
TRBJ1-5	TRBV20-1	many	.	TGCAGTGCTAGGTTGGGCAGAAGCCTTAGCAATCAGCCCCAGCATTTT	CSARLGRSLSNQPQHF
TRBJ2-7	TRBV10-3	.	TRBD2	TGTGCCATCAGTGGTCGTACTAGCGGGGGAGCCTACGAGCAGTACTTC	CAISGRTSGGAYEQYF
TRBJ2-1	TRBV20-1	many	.	TGCAGTGCTAGAGAGGGCTACAATGAGCAGTTCTTC	CSAREGYNEQFF
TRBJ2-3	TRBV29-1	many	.	TGCAGCGTGCTTGAAGCAGATACGCAGTATTTT	CSVLEADTQYF
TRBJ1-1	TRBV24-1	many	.	TGTGCCACCAGTGATTTGGGAGGGCGCAAAGGAGTGAACACTGAAGCTTTCTTT	CATSDLGGRKGVNTEAFF
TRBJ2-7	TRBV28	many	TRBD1	TGTGCCAGCAGATCACCGGGACAGGGGGTCGAGCAGTACTTC	CASRSPGQGVEQYF
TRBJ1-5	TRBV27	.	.	TGTGCCAGCAGTCCGATAAGTGCTAACAATCAGCCCCAGCATTTT	CASSPISANNQPQHF
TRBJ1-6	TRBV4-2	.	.	TGTGCCAGCAGCCAATTCCTAACAAGCGGTTCACCCCTCCACTTT	CASSQFLTSGSPLHF
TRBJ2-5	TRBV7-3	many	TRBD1	TGTGCCAGCAGCTTAAACGGAGGGACAGGAGGCTTAGAGACCCAGTACTTC	CASSLNGGTGGLETQYF
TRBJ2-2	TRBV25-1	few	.	TGTGCCAGCAGTGAGCTAGATAAAAACACCGGGGAGCTGTTTTTT	CASSELDKNTGELFF
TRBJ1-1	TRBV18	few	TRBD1	TGTGCCAGCTCACCACCGACAGGGCACAACACTGAAGCTTTCTTT	CASSPPTGHNTEAFF
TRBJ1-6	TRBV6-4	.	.	TGTGCCAGCAGTGGGGTCTATCACCCTCTCCACTTT	CASSGVYHPLHF
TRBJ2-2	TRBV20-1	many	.	TGCAGTGCTGGACAGAAGCAGTTTCCCCTCGGGAACACCGGGGAGCTGTTTTTT	CSAGQKQFPLGNTGELFF
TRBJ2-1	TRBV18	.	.	TGTGCCAGCTCACCACGAGGGTTGCCGAGCTCCTACAATGAGCAGTTCTTC	CASSPRGLPSSYNEQFF
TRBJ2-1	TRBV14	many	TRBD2	TGTGCCAGCAGCCAAGTCCCGACTAGACTAGCGGGAGTATCCGATGAGCAGTTCTTC	CASSQVPTRLAGVSDEQFF
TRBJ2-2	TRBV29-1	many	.	TGCAGCGTTGGGTCCTTCACCGGGGAGCTGTTTTTT	CSVGSFTGELFF
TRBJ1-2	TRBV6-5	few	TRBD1	TGTGCCAGCAGTTACGGGACAGGTGTCTATGGCTACACCTTC	CASSYGTGVYGYTF
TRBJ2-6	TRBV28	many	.	TGTGCCAGCGCTAACTCTGGAAGTCACTCTGGGGCCAACGTCCTGACTTTC	CASANSGSHSGANVLTF
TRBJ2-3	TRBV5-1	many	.	TGCGCCAGCAGCTTGGTACTTACAGATACGCAGTATTTT	CASSLVLTDTQYF
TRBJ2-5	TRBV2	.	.	TGTGCCAGCAGTGGGGGGTACCAAGAGACCCAGTACTTC	CASSGGYQETQYF
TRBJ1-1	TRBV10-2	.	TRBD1	TGCGCCAGCATTCCGCTGGAGGAAGGGGGCGGTGAAGCTTTCTTT	CASIPLEEGGGEAFF
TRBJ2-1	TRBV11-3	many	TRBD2	TGTGCCAGCAGCCCGACGACTAGCGGAAATGAGCAGTTCTTC	CASSPTTSGNEQFF
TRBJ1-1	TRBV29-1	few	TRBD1	TGCAGCGTTGAAGTGGCCAGGGGGACTGAAGCTTTCTTT	CSVEVARGTEAFF
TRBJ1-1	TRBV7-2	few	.	TGTGCCAGCAGCTTAGACATGCACACTGAAGCTTTCTTT	CASSLDMHTEAFF
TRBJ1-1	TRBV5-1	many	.	TGCGCCAGCAGCTGGGGACCGCAGAACACTGAAGCTTTCTTT	CASSWGPQNTEAFF
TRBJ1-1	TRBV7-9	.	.	TGTGCCAGCAGCTTTATTGAGAACACTGAAGCTTTCTTT	CASSFIENTEAFF
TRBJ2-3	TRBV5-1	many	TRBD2	TGCGCCAGCAGCCCACCAAGGACTAGCGTTAGCACAGATACGCAGTATTTT	CASSPPRTSVSTDTQYF
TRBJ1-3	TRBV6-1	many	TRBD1	TGTGCCAGCAGTACGGGGACAGGGGGCCGAAACACCATATATTTT	CASSTGTGGRNTIYF
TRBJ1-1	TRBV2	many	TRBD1	TGTGCCAGCAGGAAAGGACAGGGGGCCGGAACTGAAGCTTTCTTT	CASRKGQGAGTEAFF
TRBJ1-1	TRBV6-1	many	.	TGTGCCAGCAGTGAAGGGGGGGGCAGGGGCTTGTTGAACACTGAAGCTTTCTTT	CASSEGGGRGLLNTEAFF
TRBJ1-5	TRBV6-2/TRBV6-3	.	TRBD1	TGTGCCAGCAGGCGACAGGGGGCCACAGGACATTATAGCAATCAGCCCCAGCATTTT	CASRRQGATGHYSNQPQHF
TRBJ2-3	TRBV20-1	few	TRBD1	TGCAGTGCGCAATCCGGGACAGGGTGGACAGATACGCAGTATTTT	CSAQSGTGWTDTQYF
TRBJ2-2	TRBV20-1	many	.	TGCGCACTCTACCAGCCGGGGAACACCGGGGAGCTGTTTTTT	CALYQPGNTGELFF